The 7 T cell receptor beta chains below were found in one sample sequenced in a study of beta chain features in type 1 diabetes. Isolated RNA was reverse transcribed in full, so expressed TCRB transcripts were sequenced. The data were produced by immunoSEQ multiplex PCR, yet TCRdb's version contains in-frame clones alone and is incomplete. The sample records approximately 330,000 clones, about 10% being singletons. The sample taken for sequencing was naive CD4+ T cells from blood. These receptors all stem from a woman aged 25 to 39 in good health.

The chain uses TRBV7-2 and TRBJ2-5; 7 bases are a match to TRBD2. V was pared by 5 bases and J by 5 bases, with 8 bases of the junction left unmatched. This CDR3 has 14 amino acids. From germline, CDR1 is SGHTA and CDR2 FQGNSA. The CDR3 nucleotides read TGTGCCAGCAGCAAGGGACTAAATTGGGAGACCCAGTACTTC. Translation: CASSKGLNWETQYF. Full variable domain (missing parts from reference TRBV7-2 and TRBJ2-5): GAGVSQSPSNKVTEKGKDVELRCDPISGHTALYWYRQSLGQGLEFLIYFQGNSAPDKSGLPSDRFSAERTGGSVSTLTIQRTQQEDSAVYLCASSKGLNWETQYFGPGTRLLVL.

This clone occurred a few times. V usage is TRBV6-1 and J usage is TRBJ2-5; 7 bases line up with TRBD2. V shed 7 bases and J 0 bases; nucleotides not matched to a gene: 5. The CDR3 covers 14 residues. CDR1 is MNHNS and CDR2 is SASEGT in the germline V gene. This CDR3 reads CASIPAGNQETQYF. DNA of the CDR3: TGTGCCAGCATTCCAGCGGGGAACCAAGAGACCCAGTACTTC.

This clone has only a few counts. The rearrangement uses TRBV28 and TRBJ2-5; possibly TRBD1 for D (6 bases). V lost 5 bases, J lost 4 bases, and 20 bases lay in between. Germline-derived CDR1 and CDR2 are MDHEN and SYDVKM. CDR3 length equals 16 residues. CDR3 sequence (DNA): TGTGCCAGCAGTAATTCCGGGACACCCTTGCGAGAGACCCAGTACTTC. The encoded protein is CASSNSGTPLRETQYF. Complete variable domain (other parts from reference TRBV28 and TRBJ2-5): DVKVTQSSRYLVKRTGEKVFLECVQDMDHENMFWYRQDPGLGLRLIYFSYDVKMKEKGDIPEGYSVSREKKERFSLILESASTNQTSMYLCASSNSGTPLRETQYFGPGTRLLVL.

The rearrangement joins TRBV15 to TRBJ2-3, with TRBD2 matching 10 bases. Germline CDR1 and CDR2: LNHNV and YYDKDF (reference sequence). The CDR3 spans 17 residues. The junction had 8 bases not matched to a gene; V was cut back by 3 bases and J by 2 bases. The CDR3 DNA reads TGTGCCACCAGCAGCCCGGGGCTAGCGGGAGCCACAGATACGCAGTATTTT. Translated, it gives CATSSPGLAGATDTQYF.

Only a few counts were recorded for this clone. The J gene is TRBJ1-4, the V gene TRBV7-9; 7 positions match TRBD1. This CDR3 comprises 15 residues. The V and J ends lost 7 bases and 7 bases, in that order; junction bases with no gene match: 12. The germline V gene has CDR1 SEHNR and CDR2 FQNEAQ (reference sequence). This CDR3 reads CASIQTRDSGEKLFF. DNA for the CDR3: TGTGCCAGCATCCAAACCCGGGACAGTGGTGAAAAACTGTTTTTT. The entire variable domain, with the rest obtained from reference TRBV7-9 and TRBJ1-4, is as follows: DTGVSQNPRHKITKRGQNVTFRCDPISEHNRLYWYRQTLGQGPEFLTYFQNEAQLEKSRLLSDRFSAERPKGSFSTLEIQRTEQGDSAMYLCASIQTRDSGEKLFFGSGTQLSVL.

The chain uses TRBV28 and TRBJ2-1; D is perhaps TRBD2 (6 bases). The germline gives CDR1 MDHEN, CDR2 SYDVKM. This CDR3 contains 16 residues. Trimming removed 3 bases at V and 4 bases at J, with 16 bases between. The CDR3 loop reads CASSFWVRERYNEQFF. In DNA, the CDR3 is TGTGCCAGCAGTTTTTGGGTTCGGGAGCGGTACAATGAGCAGTTCTTC.

This clone was picked up a small number of times. The CDR3 DNA is TGTGCCAGCAGCCCACCGAGCGGGAGGGCCCGGACCCAGTACTTC. It encodes CASSPPSGRARTQYF. The rearrangement links TRBV28 to TRBJ2-5; the match to TRBD2 covers 10 bases. The V gene end was trimmed by 6 bases and the J gene end by 7 bases; junction bases not matched to a gene: 11. The CDR3 has 15 amino acids. Germline V gene data show CDR1 as MDHEN and CDR2 as SYDVKM.